This T cell receptor (beta chain) was sequenced for a study of blood T cell repertoires in COVID-19 (TCRdb year 2020). Background for the entire study: Samples covering the acute and convalescent phases of COVID-19 were provided by collaborators in the United States, Italy and Spain. Sample metadata almost always included a de-identified subject ID, COVID-19 status, age in years and sex. HLA class I and class II types, where available, came from metadata supplied by the sample provider rather than from assay-based typing. The samples were drawn from two sources: the first 160 participants of the ongoing ImmuneRACE study, and 1,000 to 1,500 subjects contributed by 6 global collaborators. The material from the prospective study consisted of cDNA or gDNA derived from T cells, B-cell-depleted T cells, or PBMCs. Subjects who had been exposed to COVID-19, were actively infected with it, or had recovered from it provided the deeply sampled blood TCRbeta repertoires that made up the dataset. The repertoires were released in a freely available public database intended as a resource for research on the immune response to SARS-CoV-2. The research as a whole found: The amount of clinical and demographic metadata varied by source and participant and was provided uncurated.

The V and J ends are trimmed by 8 bases and 1 base, leaving 18 bases between them. There are 17 amino acids in the CDR3, from cysteine to phenylalanine inclusive. Only the CDR3 part of the read is kept: 51 bases, read in frame from the first base. CDR1 and CDR2 are drawn from the germline V gene: SGHTA, FQGTGA. The collaborating institutions used their own protocols to collect whole blood in K2EDTA tubes. For TCRbeta analysis, collaborator samples were shipped as frozen whole blood, as isolated PBMCs, or as DNA extracted from either sample type. The immunoSEQ Assay, a bias-controlled multiplex PCR, was used to amplify TCRbeta CDR3 regions from genomic DNA. The paper's data handling went like this. Within the assay, amplification of reference gene primers was used to estimate how many nucleated cells each sample contained. To quantify the absolute abundance of each unique TCRbeta CDR3 rearrangement, sequence reads were collapsed and filtered. Productive Simpson clonality was computed per sample as the square root of Simpson's diversity index over productive rearrangements. Imported from immuneACCESS, the table was reduced by TCRdb to in-frame sequences with V and J called. These copies leave out some clones; in studies compared against another copy, an unresolved V gene accounts for under half, and the cause of the remainder is not known. The V and J calls and clone size are taken from that table; D and trimming were inferred from the DNA. This sample lists about 360,000 clones; about 87% were detected once. The leading ten clones occupy roughly 3.1% of the sample.

Turning to this clone: This receptor's antigen is unknown. There are no base qualities to consult, and no much larger clone falls within one base.

Sequencing was performed on peripheral blood. This chain joins TRBV7-3 to TRBJ2-6, with TRBD2 tentatively as D gene (7 bases match). The source is a human donor in a cohort sampled during active COVID-19. The CDR3: CASGGAGALSGANVLTF. The sequenced DNA: TGTGCCAGCGGGGGGGCGGGAGCCCTATCTGGGGCCAACGTCCTGACTTTC.